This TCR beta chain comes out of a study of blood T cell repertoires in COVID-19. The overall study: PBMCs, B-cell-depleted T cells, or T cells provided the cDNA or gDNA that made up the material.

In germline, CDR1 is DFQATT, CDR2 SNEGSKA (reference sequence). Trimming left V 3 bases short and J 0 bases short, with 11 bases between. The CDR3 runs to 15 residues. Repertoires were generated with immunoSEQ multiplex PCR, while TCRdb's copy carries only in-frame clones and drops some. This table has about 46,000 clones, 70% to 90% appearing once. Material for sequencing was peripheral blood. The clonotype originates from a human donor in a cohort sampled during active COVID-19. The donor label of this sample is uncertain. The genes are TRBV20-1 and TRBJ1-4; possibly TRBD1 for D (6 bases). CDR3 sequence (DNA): TGCAGTGCTAGTGGGACAATCACAACTAATGAAAAACTGTTTTTT. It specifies CSASGTITTNEKLFF.